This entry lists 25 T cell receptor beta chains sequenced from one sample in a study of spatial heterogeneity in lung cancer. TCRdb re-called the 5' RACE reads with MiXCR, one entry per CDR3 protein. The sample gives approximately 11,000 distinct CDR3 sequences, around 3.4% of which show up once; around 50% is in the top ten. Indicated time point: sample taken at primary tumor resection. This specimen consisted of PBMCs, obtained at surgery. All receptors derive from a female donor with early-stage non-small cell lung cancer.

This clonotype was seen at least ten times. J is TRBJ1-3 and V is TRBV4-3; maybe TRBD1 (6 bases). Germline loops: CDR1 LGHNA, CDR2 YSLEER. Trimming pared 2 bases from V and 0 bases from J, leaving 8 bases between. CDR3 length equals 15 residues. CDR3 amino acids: CASSQFRGSGNTIYF. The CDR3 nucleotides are TGCGCCAGCAGCCAATTCAGGGGCTCTGGAAACACCATATATTTT.

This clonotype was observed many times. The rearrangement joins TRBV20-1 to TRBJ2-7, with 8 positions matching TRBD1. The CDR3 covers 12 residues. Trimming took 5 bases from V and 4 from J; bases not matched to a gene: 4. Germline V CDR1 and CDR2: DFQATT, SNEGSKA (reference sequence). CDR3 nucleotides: TGCAGTGCTGACAGGGGAGAATACGAGCAGTACTTC. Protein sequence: CSADRGEYEQYF.

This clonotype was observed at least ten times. The CDR3 nucleotides read TGTGCCAGCAGCTTAAATGGGGGGCGGCCTAGCTCCTACAATGAGCAGTTCTTC. This translates into CASSLNGGRPSSYNEQFF. The V and J genes are TRBV7-3 and TRBJ2-1; D possibly matches TRBD1 or TRBD2 (6 bases each). V lost 1 base and J lost 0, with 16 bases in between. In germline, CDR1 is SGHTA, CDR2 FQGTGA. The CDR3 runs 18 residues. The entire variable domain, with the rest obtained from reference TRBV7-3 and TRBJ2-1, is as follows: GAGVSQTPSNKVTEKGKYVELRCDPISGHTALYWYRQSLGQGPEFLIYFQGTGAADDSGLPNDRFFAVRPEGSVSTLKIQRTERGDSAVYLCASSLNGGRPSSYNEQFFGPGTRLTVL.

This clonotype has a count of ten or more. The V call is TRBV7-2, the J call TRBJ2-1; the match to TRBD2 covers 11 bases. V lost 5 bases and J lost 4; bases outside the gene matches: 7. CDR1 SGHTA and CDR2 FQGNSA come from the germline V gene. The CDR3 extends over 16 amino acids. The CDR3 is CASSRTGTSGYNEQFF. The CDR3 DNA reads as TGTGCCAGCAGCCGCACCGGGACTAGCGGATACAATGAGCAGTTCTTC.

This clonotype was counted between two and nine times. CDR3 coding DNA: TGTGCCAGCAGCCAAAGAAGGTCGGAGACCCAGTACTTC. Residues: CASSQRRSETQYF. The chain uses TRBV7-2 and TRBJ2-5; D is ambiguous. CDR1 is SGHTA, CDR2 FQGNSA, per germline. The CDR3 is 13 residues long. V shed 5 bases and J shed 5 bases, with 12 bases lying between them.

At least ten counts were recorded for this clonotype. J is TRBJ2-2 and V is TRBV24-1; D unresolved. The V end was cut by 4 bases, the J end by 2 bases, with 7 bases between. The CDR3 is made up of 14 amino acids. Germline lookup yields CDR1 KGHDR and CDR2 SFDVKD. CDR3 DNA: TGTGCCACCAGTGACACTGATAACACCGGGGAGCTGTTTTTT. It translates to CATSDTDNTGELFF.

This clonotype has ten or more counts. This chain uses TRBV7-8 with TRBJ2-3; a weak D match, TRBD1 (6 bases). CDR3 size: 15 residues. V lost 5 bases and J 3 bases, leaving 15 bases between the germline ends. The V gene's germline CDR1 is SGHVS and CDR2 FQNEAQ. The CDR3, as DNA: TGTGCCAGCAGCACGCCAGGGGTAGGAACAGATACGCAGTATTTT. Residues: CASSTPGVGTDTQYF.

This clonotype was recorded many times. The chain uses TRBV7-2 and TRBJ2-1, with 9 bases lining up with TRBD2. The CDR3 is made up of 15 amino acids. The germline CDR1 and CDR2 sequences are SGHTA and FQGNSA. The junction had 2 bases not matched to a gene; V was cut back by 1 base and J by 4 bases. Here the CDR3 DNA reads TGTGCCAGCAGCTTAGGACTAGCGGAGTACAATGAGCAGTTCTTC. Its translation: CASSLGLAEYNEQFF. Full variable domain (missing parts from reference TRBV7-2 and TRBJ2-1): GAGVSQSPSNKVTEKGKDVELRCDPISGHTALYWYRQSLGQGLEFLIYFQGNSAPDKSGLPSDRFSAERTGGSVSTLTIQRTQQEDSAVYLCASSLGLAEYNEQFFGPGTRLTVL.

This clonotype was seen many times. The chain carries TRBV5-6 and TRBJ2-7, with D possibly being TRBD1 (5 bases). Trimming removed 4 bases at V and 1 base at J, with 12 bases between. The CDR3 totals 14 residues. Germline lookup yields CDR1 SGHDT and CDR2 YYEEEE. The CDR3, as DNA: TGTGCCAGCAGCGGTAGGGGCGAGTCCTACGAGCAGTACTTC. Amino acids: CASSGRGESYEQYF.

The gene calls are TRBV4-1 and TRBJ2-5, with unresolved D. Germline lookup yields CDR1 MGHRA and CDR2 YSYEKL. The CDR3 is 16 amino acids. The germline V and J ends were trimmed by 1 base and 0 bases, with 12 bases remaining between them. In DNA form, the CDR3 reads TGCGCCAGCAGCCAAGGGCTCCCCCCGTACCAAGAGACCCAGTACTTC. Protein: CASSQGLPPYQETQYF.

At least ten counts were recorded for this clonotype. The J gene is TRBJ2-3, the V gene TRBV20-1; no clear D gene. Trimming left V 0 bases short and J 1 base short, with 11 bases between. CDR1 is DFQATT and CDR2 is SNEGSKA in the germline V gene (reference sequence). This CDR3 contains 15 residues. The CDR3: CSARDQAGRTDTQYF. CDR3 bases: TGCAGTGCTAGAGATCAGGCAGGCCGCACAGATACGCAGTATTTT.

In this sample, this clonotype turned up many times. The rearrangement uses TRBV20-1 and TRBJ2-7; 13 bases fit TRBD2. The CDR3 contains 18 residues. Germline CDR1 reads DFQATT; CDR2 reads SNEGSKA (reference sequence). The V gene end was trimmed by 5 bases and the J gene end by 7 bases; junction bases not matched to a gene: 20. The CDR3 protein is CSAYRTSGGRLGGYEQYF. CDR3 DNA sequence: TGCAGTGCTTATAGGACTAGCGGGGGAAGGTTGGGTGGCTATGAGCAGTACTTC.

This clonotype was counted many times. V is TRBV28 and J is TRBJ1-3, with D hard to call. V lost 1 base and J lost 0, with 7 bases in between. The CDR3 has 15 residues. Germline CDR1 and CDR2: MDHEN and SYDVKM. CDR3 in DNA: TGTGCCAGCAGTTTATTGGGGAGCTCTGGAAACACCATATATTTT. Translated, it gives CASSLLGSSGNTIYF.

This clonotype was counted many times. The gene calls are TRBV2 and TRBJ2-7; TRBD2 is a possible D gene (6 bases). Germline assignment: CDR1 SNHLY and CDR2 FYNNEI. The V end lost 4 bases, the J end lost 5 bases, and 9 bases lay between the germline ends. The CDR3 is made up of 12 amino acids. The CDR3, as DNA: TGTGCCAGCAGTGGAGGAGGGAACGAGCAGTACTTC. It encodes CASSGGGNEQYF.

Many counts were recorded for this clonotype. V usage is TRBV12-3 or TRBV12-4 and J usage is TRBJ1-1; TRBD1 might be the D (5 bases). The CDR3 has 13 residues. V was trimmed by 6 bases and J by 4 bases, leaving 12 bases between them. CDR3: CASRASGGTEAFF. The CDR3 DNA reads TGTGCCAGCAGGGCGTCGGGGGGCACTGAAGCTTTCTTT.

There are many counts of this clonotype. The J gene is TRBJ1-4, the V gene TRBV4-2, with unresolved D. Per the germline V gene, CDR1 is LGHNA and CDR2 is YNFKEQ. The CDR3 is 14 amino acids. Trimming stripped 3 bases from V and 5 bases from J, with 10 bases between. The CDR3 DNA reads TGTGCCAGCAGCCAGGACGGCAAGAATGAAAAACTGTTTTTT. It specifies CASSQDGKNEKLFF.

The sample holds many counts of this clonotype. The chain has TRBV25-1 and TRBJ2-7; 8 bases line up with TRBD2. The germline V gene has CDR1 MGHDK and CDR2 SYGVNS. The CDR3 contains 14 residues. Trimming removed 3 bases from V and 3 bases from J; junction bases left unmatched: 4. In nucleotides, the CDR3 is TGTGCCAGCAGTGACCAGCGGGGGTTCTACGAGCAGTACTTC. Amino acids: CASSDQRGFYEQYF.

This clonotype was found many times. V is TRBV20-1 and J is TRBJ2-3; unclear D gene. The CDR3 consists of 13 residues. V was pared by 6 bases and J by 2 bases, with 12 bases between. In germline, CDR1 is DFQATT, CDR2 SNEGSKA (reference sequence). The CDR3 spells CSAIQALTDTQYF. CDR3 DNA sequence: TGCAGTGCCATTCAGGCCCTCACAGATACGCAGTATTTT.

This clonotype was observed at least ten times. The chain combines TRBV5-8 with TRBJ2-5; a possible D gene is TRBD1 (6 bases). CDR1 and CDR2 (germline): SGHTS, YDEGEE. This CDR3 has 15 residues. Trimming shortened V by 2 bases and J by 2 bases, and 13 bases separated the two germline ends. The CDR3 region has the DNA TGTGCCAGCAGCTTAACAACAGGGATACAAGAGACCCAGTACTTC. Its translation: CASSLTTGIQETQYF.

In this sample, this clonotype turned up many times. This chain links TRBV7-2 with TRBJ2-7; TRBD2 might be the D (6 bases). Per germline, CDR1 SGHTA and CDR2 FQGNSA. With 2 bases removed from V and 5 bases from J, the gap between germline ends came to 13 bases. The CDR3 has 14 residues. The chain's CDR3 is CASSLRGFDHEQYF. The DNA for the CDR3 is TGTGCCAGCAGCTTACGGGGGTTCGACCACGAGCAGTACTTC.

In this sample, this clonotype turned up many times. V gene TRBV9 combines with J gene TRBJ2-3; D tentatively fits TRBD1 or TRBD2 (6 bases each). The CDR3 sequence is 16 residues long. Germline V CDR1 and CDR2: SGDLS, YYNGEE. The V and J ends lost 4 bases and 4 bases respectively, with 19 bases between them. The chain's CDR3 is CASSIREGGLADTQYF. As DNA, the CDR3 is TGTGCCAGCAGCATTAGAGAGGGGGGCCTGGCAGATACGCAGTATTTT.

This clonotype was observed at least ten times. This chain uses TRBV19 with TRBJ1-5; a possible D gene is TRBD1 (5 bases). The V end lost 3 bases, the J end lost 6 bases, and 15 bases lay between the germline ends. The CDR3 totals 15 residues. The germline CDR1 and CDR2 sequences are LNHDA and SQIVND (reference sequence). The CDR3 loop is CASSMAGRGGQPQHF. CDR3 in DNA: TGTGCCAGTAGTATGGCAGGGAGGGGCGGTCAGCCCCAGCATTTT. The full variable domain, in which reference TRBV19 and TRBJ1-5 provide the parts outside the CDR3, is DGGITQSPKYLFRKEGQNVTLSCEQNLNHDAMYWYRQDPGQGLRLIYYSQIVNDFQKGDIAEGYSVSREKKESFPLTVTSAQKNPTAFYLCASSMAGRGGQPQHFGDGTRLSIL.

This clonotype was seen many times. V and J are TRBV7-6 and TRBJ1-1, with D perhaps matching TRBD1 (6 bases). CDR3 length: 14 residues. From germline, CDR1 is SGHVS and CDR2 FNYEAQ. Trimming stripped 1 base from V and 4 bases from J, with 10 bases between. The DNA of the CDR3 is TGTGCCAGCAGCTTAGACGAGGGGGGCACTGAAGCTTTCTTT. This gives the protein CASSLDEGGTEAFF.

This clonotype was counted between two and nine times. This CDR3 is CASSFYRATGELFF. The CDR3 DNA reads TGTGCCAGCAGCTTTTACAGGGCCACCGGGGAGCTGTTTTTT. The gene calls are TRBV5-4 and TRBJ2-2, with D maybe TRBD1 (6 bases). The V gene's germline CDR1 is SGHNT and CDR2 YYREEE (reference sequence). V was clipped by 2 bases and J by 4 bases, with 9 bases between them. CDR3 length equals 14 residues.

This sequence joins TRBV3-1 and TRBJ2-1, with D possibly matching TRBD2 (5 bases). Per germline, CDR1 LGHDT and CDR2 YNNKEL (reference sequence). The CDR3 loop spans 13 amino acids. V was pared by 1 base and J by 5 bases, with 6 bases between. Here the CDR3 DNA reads TGTGCCAGCAGCCAAGCCGGGGACAATGAGCAGTTCTTC. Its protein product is CASSQAGDNEQFF.